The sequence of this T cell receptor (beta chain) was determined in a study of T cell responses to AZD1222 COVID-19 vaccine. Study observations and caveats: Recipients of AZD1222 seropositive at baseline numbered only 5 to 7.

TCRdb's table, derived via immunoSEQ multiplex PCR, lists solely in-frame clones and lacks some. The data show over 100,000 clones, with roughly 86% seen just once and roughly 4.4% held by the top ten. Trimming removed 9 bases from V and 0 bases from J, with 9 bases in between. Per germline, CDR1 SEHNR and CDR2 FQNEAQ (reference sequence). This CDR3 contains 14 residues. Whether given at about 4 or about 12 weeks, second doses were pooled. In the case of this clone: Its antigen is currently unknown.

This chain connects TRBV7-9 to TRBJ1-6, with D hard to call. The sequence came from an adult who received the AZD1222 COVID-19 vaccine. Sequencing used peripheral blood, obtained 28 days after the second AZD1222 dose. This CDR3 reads CASKGSSYNSPLHF. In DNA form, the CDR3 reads TGTGCCAGTAAGGGAAGCTCCTATAATTCACCCCTCCACTTT.